This record concerns one T cell receptor beta chain sequence. Researchers ran the PCR with 60 Vbeta and 13 Jbeta primers. Clones were read by immunoSEQ multiplex PCR, and TCRdb kept only the in-frame ones, dropping some. The sample consists of approximately 150,000 clones, 65% to 90% of them appearing once. These data originate in a study of cytomegalovirus exposure and HLA in healthy donors. Germline CDR1 and CDR2: MNHEY and SMNVEV (reference sequence). The CDR3 covers 15 residues. V was cut by 2 bases and J by 4 bases, with 15 bases left in between. This sequence joins TRBV27 and TRBJ2-7; a possible D gene is TRBD1 (6 bases). The receptor was isolated from a human donor in good health. The sample comprised PBMCs. This CDR3 is CASSLRGGFWYEQYF. DNA for the CDR3: TGTGCCAGCAGTTTAAGAGGGGGATTTTGGTACGAGCAGTACTTC.